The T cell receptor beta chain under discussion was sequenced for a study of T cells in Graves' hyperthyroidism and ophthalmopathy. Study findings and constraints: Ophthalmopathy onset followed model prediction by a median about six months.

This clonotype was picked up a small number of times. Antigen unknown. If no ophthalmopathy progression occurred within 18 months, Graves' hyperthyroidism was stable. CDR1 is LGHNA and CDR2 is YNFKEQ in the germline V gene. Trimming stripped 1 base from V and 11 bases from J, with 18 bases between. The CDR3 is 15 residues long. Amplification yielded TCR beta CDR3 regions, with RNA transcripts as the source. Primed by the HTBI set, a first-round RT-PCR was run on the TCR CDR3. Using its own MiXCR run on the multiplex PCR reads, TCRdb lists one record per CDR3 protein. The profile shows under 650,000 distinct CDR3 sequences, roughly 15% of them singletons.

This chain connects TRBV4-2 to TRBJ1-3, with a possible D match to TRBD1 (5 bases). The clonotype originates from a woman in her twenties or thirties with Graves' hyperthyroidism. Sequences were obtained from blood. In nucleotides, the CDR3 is TGTGCCAGCAGCCAAGGGGGCCTAGGGAGGAGGGCCATATATTTT. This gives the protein CASSQGGLGRRAIYF.